Following are 22 T cell receptor beta chains from one sample sequenced in a study of patients and donors after allogeneic stem cell transplantation. TCRdb reprocessed the RT-PCR reads with MiXCR, giving one entry per CDR3 protein. The table shows about a million distinct CDR3 sequences, with around 17% occurring only once. The source material was blood, either unsorted or a sorted T cell fraction (not recorded which). The source of these receptors is a human donor who was either an allogeneic HSCT recipient or a stem cell or donor lymphocyte infusion donor (not recorded which). It is not recorded whose cells these are; they may come from a transplant donor.

This clonotype came up a few times. The V and J genes are TRBV9 and TRBJ2-1; 14 bases match TRBD2. In germline, CDR1 is SGDLS, CDR2 YYNGEE. The CDR3 loop spans 15 amino acids. V dropped 3 bases and J dropped 9; count of bases not matched to a gene: 5. Here the CDR3 DNA reads TGTGCCAGCAGCGAGACTAGCGGGGGGGAGTTTGAGCAGTTCTTC. Protein product: CASSETSGGEFEQFF.

J is TRBJ2-3 and V is TRBV5-6, with D possibly being TRBD1 or TRBD2 (5 bases each). Trimming left V 0 bases short and J 4 bases short, with 9 bases between. This CDR3 has 14 amino acids. Germline V gene sequence: CDR1 SGHDT, CDR2 YYEEEE. CDR3 sequence: CASSLVGDPDTQYF. The CDR3 coding sequence is TGTGCCAGCAGCTTGGTGGGGGATCCAGATACGCAGTATTTT.

The chain carries TRBV20-1 and TRBJ2-7; 12 bases line up with TRBD1. Per the germline V gene, CDR1 is DFQATT and CDR2 is SNEGSKA (reference sequence). The V gene end was trimmed by 7 bases and the J gene end by 7 bases; junction bases not matched to a gene: 8. The CDR3 runs to 13 residues. This chain's CDR3 is CSVPGQGAWEQYF. DNA for the CDR3: TGCAGTGTACCGGGACAGGGGGCATGGGAGCAGTACTTC.

The chain recombines TRBV4-3 with TRBJ2-3; no clear D. V was clipped by 0 bases and J by 2 bases, with 9 bases between them. CDR1 LGHNA and CDR2 YSLEER come from the germline V gene. The CDR3 is 15 amino acids. CDR3 protein: CASSQDRPFTDTQYF. CDR3 sequence (DNA): TGCGCCAGCAGCCAAGACCGCCCCTTCACAGATACGCAGTATTTT.

This clonotype appeared a few times. The chain uses TRBV5-1 and TRBJ2-5, with TRBD2 identical over 9 bases. The CDR3 is 17 amino acids. The germline gives CDR1 SGHRS, CDR2 YFSETQ. The V segment lost 0 bases and the J segment 4 bases; nucleotides outside the gene matches: 10. The CDR3 region has the DNA TGCGCCAGCAGCTTGGAGGTTAGCGGGAGACCCGGAGAGACCCAGTACTTC. It yields the protein CASSLEVSGRPGETQYF.

This clonotype was detected many times. As DNA, the CDR3 is TGTGCCAGCAGCCAAGATGGGAGAAACCCGTCCTACGAGCAGTACTTC. Amino acid sequence: CASSQDGRNPSYEQYF. The gene calls are TRBV3-1 and TRBJ2-7; a possible D gene is TRBD2 (5 bases). Germline assignment: CDR1 LGHDT and CDR2 YNNKEL (reference sequence). Trimming pared 0 bases from V and 1 base from J, leaving 13 bases between. This CDR3 region has 16 residues.

The chain has TRBV6-2 or TRBV6-3 and TRBJ2-2; D gene uncertain. The V and J ends lost 4 bases and 1 base respectively, with 10 bases between them. Germline CDR1 is MNHEY and CDR2 is SVGEGT. The CDR3 has 15 residues. As DNA, the CDR3 is TGTGCCAGCAGTTGGTGGACCCTGAACACCGGGGAGCTGTTTTTT. This gives the protein CASSWWTLNTGELFF.

This rearrangement joins TRBV4-3 to TRBJ2-7; D is tentatively TRBD1 or TRBD2 (5 bases each). CDR1 is LGHNA, CDR2 YSLEER, per germline. V shed 1 base and J shed 4 bases, with 17 bases lying between them. The CDR3 contains 16 residues. CDR3 region: CASSQGLVGAPYEQYF. The CDR3 DNA follows: TGCGCCAGCAGCCAAGGGTTGGTCGGGGCCCCTTACGAGCAGTACTTC.

This clonotype was seen more than once but under ten times. The chain combines TRBV5-6 with TRBJ2-3; the match to TRBD2 covers 10 bases. After removal of 2 bases from V and 4 bases from J, the junction contained 7 bases not matched to a gene. In germline, CDR1 is SGHDT, CDR2 YYEEEE. There are 16 residues in the CDR3. CDR3 region: CASSLRWTSGADTQYF. For the CDR3, the DNA is TGTGCCAGCAGCTTAAGGTGGACTAGCGGAGCAGATACGCAGTATTTT. The full variable domain, with the rest looked up from reference TRBV5-6 and TRBJ2-3, is DAGVTQSPTHLIKTRGQQVTLRCSPKSGHDTVSWYQQALGQGPQFIFQYYEEEERQRGNFPDRFSGHQFPNYSSELNVNALLLGDSALYLCASSLRWTSGADTQYFGPGTRLTVL.

This clonotype was seen more than once but under ten times. This sequence joins TRBV20-1 and TRBJ2-1, with D maybe TRBD2 (8 bases). Per the germline V gene, CDR1 is DFQATT and CDR2 is SNEGSKA (reference sequence). The V end lost 1 base, the J end lost 1 base, and 11 bases lay between the germline ends. This CDR3 has 15 amino acids. The CDR3 protein is CSARVAGQSYNEQFF. DNA for the CDR3: TGCAGTGCTAGAGTAGCGGGACAGTCCTACAATGAGCAGTTCTTC.

This clonotype has just a few counts. The CDR3 is CATSEAAANTGELFF. The CDR3 DNA follows: TGTGCCACCAGTGAAGCCGCAGCGAACACCGGGGAGCTGTTTTTT. The chain recombines TRBV24-1 with TRBJ2-2; D not certain. The germline V gene encodes CDR1 KGHDR and CDR2 SFDVKD. This CDR3 is built from 15 residues. Trimming stripped 4 bases from V and 0 bases from J, with 8 bases between.

In this sample, this clonotype turned up many times. The rearrangement joins TRBV5-1 to TRBJ2-2; D might be TRBD1 (6 bases). CDR1 is SGHRS and CDR2 is YFSETQ in the germline V gene. The CDR3 totals 14 residues. With 8 bases removed from V and 3 bases from J, the gap between germline ends came to 14 bases. The CDR3 nucleotides read TGCGCCAGTAGTTACGGACAGTACACCGGGGAGCTGTTTTTT. Residues: CASSYGQYTGELFF.

The chain is built from TRBV24-1 and TRBJ2-1; 7 positions match TRBD1. V gave up 9 bases and J gave up 7 bases; unmatched junction bases: 8. The germline V gene has CDR1 KGHDR and CDR2 SFDVKD. The CDR3 runs to 13 residues. Written as DNA, the CDR3 is TGTGCCACCCGAGGGAGACAGGGAAATGAGCAGTTCTTC. This codes for CATRGRQGNEQFF.

This clonotype was found a few times. This chain connects TRBV7-3 to TRBJ2-1; a weak D match, TRBD2 (5 bases). This CDR3 comprises 15 residues. Germline-derived CDR1 and CDR2 are SGHTA and FQGTGA. Trimming took off 3 bases at V and 8 bases at J, with 17 bases between the two ends. DNA for the CDR3: TGTGCCAGCAGCTTCCGTCTAGCAGCTAGAGATGAGCAGTTCTTC. Translated, it gives CASSFRLAARDEQFF.

The chain has TRBV9 and TRBJ2-1, with D uncertain. The CDR3 sequence is 16 residues long. The germline CDR1 and CDR2 sequences are SGDLS and YYNGEE. V gave up 0 bases and J gave up 4 bases, with 14 bases separating them. This CDR3 is CASSVESSRIYNEQFF. The CDR3 DNA reads as TGTGCCAGCAGCGTAGAAAGTAGTCGTATATACAATGAGCAGTTCTTC.

The V call is TRBV20-1, the J call TRBJ1-6; 11 positions agree with TRBD1. CDR3 size: 17 residues. The V gene end was trimmed by 6 bases and the J gene end by 4 bases; junction bases not matched to a gene: 11. Germline V gene lookup returns CDR1 DFQATT and CDR2 SNEGSKA (reference sequence). In DNA, the CDR3 is TGCAGTGCCACCCGTACCGGGGACAGGGGGTATAATTCACCCCTCCACTTT. Its translation is CSATRTGDRGYNSPLHF.

The chain carries TRBV18 and TRBJ1-1; 8 bases match TRBD1. The CDR3 totals 17 residues. Germline CDR1 and CDR2: KGHSH and LQKENI. The J segment lost 0 bases and the V segment lost 2 bases, leaving 8 bases of the junction unmatched. The CDR3 reads CASSPISDRALNTEAFF. The CDR3 DNA reads TGTGCCAGCTCACCAATATCGGACAGGGCCCTGAACACTGAAGCTTTCTTT.

The sample holds many counts of this clonotype. This chain joins TRBV20-1 and TRBJ2-3; 8 positions match TRBD2. CDR3 length: 15 residues. Germline CDR1 DFQATT, CDR2 SNEGSKA (reference sequence). V trimming: 1 base; J trimming: 8 bases; junction bases outside the gene matches: 11. The CDR3 DNA reads as TGCAGTGCTAGAGCGCAATTTCCCCGGGAGGGTACGCAGTATTTT. Encoded protein: CSARAQFPREGTQYF.

In its sample, this clonotype was seen a few times. The chain couples TRBV6-5 to TRBJ2-2; no firm D call. Per germline, CDR1 MNHEY and CDR2 SVGAGI. The CDR3 spans 13 residues. The germline V and J ends were trimmed by 0 bases and 6 bases, with 5 bases remaining between them. CDR3 sequence: CASSYSFAGELFF. The CDR3 bases are TGTGCCAGCAGTTACTCCTTTGCCGGGGAGCTGTTTTTT.

This clonotype was observed a handful of times. This chain connects TRBV7-9 to TRBJ2-1, with 7 nucleotides matching TRBD2. V was pared by 3 bases and J by 1 base, with 6 bases of the junction left unmatched. CDR1 is SEHNR, CDR2 FQNEAQ, per germline (reference sequence). The CDR3 has 16 amino acids. DNA for the CDR3: TGTGCCAGCAGCTTTTTGCGGGAGTCATCCTACAATGAGCAGTTCTTC. It is translated as CASSFLRESSYNEQFF.

This clonotype was counted at least ten times. This rearrangement joins TRBV12-3 or TRBV12-4 to TRBJ2-1; tentatively, D is TRBD1 (5 bases). V was cut by 7 bases and J by 5 bases, with 12 bases left in between. The CDR3 spans 13 residues. The CDR3 spells CASKGMGHNEQFF. The CDR3 DNA follows: TGTGCCAGCAAGGGGATGGGGCACAATGAGCAGTTCTTC.

This clonotype was seen a few times. The V call is TRBV20-1, the J call TRBJ2-3; tentative D call: TRBD1 (6 bases). The CDR3 has 13 residues. Germline loops: CDR1 DFQATT, CDR2 SNEGSKA (reference sequence). V was pared by 6 bases and J by 13 bases, with 23 bases between. The CDR3 coding sequence is TGCAGTGCCGCAAGGGGGACGTCCGAGGGGAAGTATTTT. Translation: CSAARGTSEGKYF.